This T cell receptor beta chain was identified during a study of identical twins. Overall study results and limits: Invariant cells of the MAIT and iNKT types might have partly distorted the zero-insertion analyses. Abundant beta clonotypes from cord blood bore fewer insertions; memory repertoires lacked this pattern. Weaker excess twin sharing was seen among beta out-of-frame sequences.

TCRdb passed the 5' RACE reads through MiXCR, listing each CDR3 protein once. Of some 710,000 distinct CDR3 sequences listed, 6.1% were seen once; the top ten hold 1.5% to 2%. In its sample, this clonotype was seen many times. What it recognizes is unknown. V gave up 8 bases and J gave up 6 bases; unmatched junction bases: 24. CDR3 size: 19 residues. The V gene's germline CDR1 is MNHEY and CDR2 SVGEGT. The origin of this receptor is a man aged 18 to 29 in good health. V and J are TRBV6-2 or TRBV6-3 and TRBJ2-3, with TRBD2 matching 9 bases. The material sequenced was naive T cells sorted from blood. CDR3 amino acids: CASAFGGLAYPVTRDTQYF. CDR3 nucleotide sequence: TGTGCCAGCGCCTTCGGGGGACTAGCATATCCCGTCACTCGGGATACGCAGTATTTT.